The 21 T cell receptor beta chains below all came from one sample that was sequenced in a study of blood T cell repertoires in COVID-19. Sequencing used immunoSEQ multiplex PCR; TCRdb keeps in-frame clones, though not all of them. Seen here are about 220,000 clones, approximately 85% observed once, and the top ten hold about 3%. The sample consisted of peripheral blood. Every receptor here comes from a man aged 50-59 years who had recovered from COVID-19.

The CDR3 is CASSDPAGGVNGYTF. The CDR3 nucleotides are TGTGCCAGCAGTGACCCCGCCGGGGGGGTTAACGGCTACACCTTC. The V call is TRBV28, the J call TRBJ1-2, with a possible D match to TRBD1 (5 bases). Between the trimmed V and J ends, which lost 5 bases and 8 bases, there was a span of 21 bases. The CDR3 contains 15 residues. Germline CDR1 MDHEN, CDR2 SYDVKM.

This chain links TRBV4-1 with TRBJ2-2; TRBD1 might be the D (5 bases). V was pared by 1 base and J by 4 bases, with 7 bases between. CDR1 is MGHRA and CDR2 is YSYEKL in the germline V gene. This CDR3 region has 14 residues. The CDR3 nucleotides are TGCGCCAGCAGCCAAGGACAGCCCACCGGGGAGCTGTTTTTT. It codes for CASSQGQPTGELFF.

The J gene is TRBJ2-5, the V gene TRBV10-3; D is perhaps TRBD2 (5 bases). Germline CDR1 is ENHRY and CDR2 is SYGVKD. The CDR3 spans 14 residues. V gave up 5 bases and J gave up 5 bases, with 15 bases separating them. DNA of the CDR3: TGTGCCATCAGTCCGGACGTAGCGAGGGAGACCCAGTACTTC. Protein sequence: CAISPDVARETQYF.

The rearrangement links TRBV29-1 to TRBJ2-2; no firm D call. Germline V gives CDR1 SQVTM, CDR2 ANQGSEA. This CDR3 has 12 amino acids. The CDR3 nucleotides read TGCACCCTTACTTTATCCACCGGGGAGCTGTTTTTT. This translates into CTLTLSTGELFF.

This clone was counted only a few times. The chain combines TRBV15 with TRBJ1-2, with D unclear. The CDR3 covers 16 residues. V lost 0 bases and J lost 2, with 13 bases in between. The germline gives CDR1 LNHNV, CDR2 YYDKDF (reference sequence). The DNA of the CDR3 is TGTGCCACCAGCAGAGATGCACACACGCTGAACTATGGCTACACCTTC. It yields the protein CATSRDAHTLNYGYTF.

The chain recombines TRBV7-9 with TRBJ2-2; 12 positions agree with TRBD2. J lost 5 bases, V lost 8 bases, and 12 bases had no gene match. CDR1 and CDR2 from the germline V gene are SEHNR and FQNEAQ (reference sequence). There are 17 residues in the CDR3. The CDR3 here is CASARGGTSGRTGELFF. DNA of the CDR3: TGTGCCAGCGCCCGGGGGGGAACTAGCGGGAGGACCGGGGAGCTGTTTTTT.

Only one count was recorded for this clone. The chain couples TRBV18 to TRBJ1-6; TRBD1 aligns across 8 bases. In germline, CDR1 is KGHSH, CDR2 LQKENI. V lost 4 bases, J lost 7 bases, and 6 bases stayed unmatched. The CDR3 covers 15 residues. The CDR3 region is CASSLSGQANSPLHF. In DNA, the CDR3 is TGTGCCAGCTCACTTTCGGGACAGGCAAATTCACCCCTCCACTTT.

This chain links TRBV6-5 with TRBJ2-2, with D tentatively TRBD1 (5 bases). Deletions cut 6 bases from V and 1 base from J, with 9 bases between. This CDR3 contains 14 residues. Germline CDR1 reads MNHEY; CDR2 reads SVGAGI. In nucleotides, the CDR3 is TGTGCCAGCAGCTCGACAGTGAACACCGGGGAGCTGTTTTTT. Amino acid sequence: CASSSTVNTGELFF.

The gene calls are TRBV15 and TRBJ2-3; maybe TRBD2 (5 bases). The CDR3 runs 15 residues. The ends were cut back, 1 base at V and 2 bases at J, with 10 bases in the middle. The germline V gene encodes CDR1 LNHNV and CDR2 YYDKDF (reference sequence). The CDR3: CATSRGLAYTDTQYF. In nucleotides, the CDR3 is TGTGCCACCAGCAGAGGGCTAGCTTACACAGATACGCAGTATTTT.

V gene TRBV4-1 combines with J gene TRBJ2-6; D gene uncertain. Germline loops: CDR1 MGHRA, CDR2 YSYEKL. The CDR3 contains 17 residues. V lost 0 bases to trimming and J lost 0 bases, with 9 bases between them. The CDR3 sequence: CASSQDHRSSGANVLTF. CDR3 coding DNA: TGCGCCAGCAGCCAAGACCACAGAAGCTCTGGGGCCAACGTCCTGACTTTC.

For the CDR3, the DNA is TGTGCCAGCAGTTCGGACAGCTACTATGGCTACACCTTC. As protein: CASSSDSYYGYTF. The J gene is TRBJ1-2, the V gene TRBV28; a possible D gene is TRBD1 (6 bases). Germline assignment: CDR1 MDHEN and CDR2 SYDVKM. The CDR3 has 13 amino acids. V lost 4 bases to trimming and J lost 3 bases, with 9 bases between them.

CDR3 DNA: TGTGCCAGCATTTTACGGGACAGGGGCACAGATACGCAGTATTTT. Translated: CASILRDRGTDTQYF. This chain connects TRBV2 to TRBJ2-3, with 9 bases identical to TRBD1. Germline CDR1 and CDR2: SNHLY and FYNNEI. The CDR3 contains 15 residues. The J segment lost 1 base and the V segment lost 7 bases, leaving 6 bases of the junction unmatched.

This clone was recorded once. The chain couples TRBV18 to TRBJ1-5, with D possibly TRBD1 on 5 matching bases. The CDR3 has 17 residues. With 6 bases removed from V and 4 bases from J, the gap between germline ends came to 22 bases. Germline V gene sequence: CDR1 KGHSH, CDR2 LQKENI. This chain's CDR3 is CASSPSLGGVTNQPQHF. DNA for the CDR3: TGTGCCAGCTCGCCGAGTCTTGGAGGGGTTACTAATCAGCCCCAGCATTTT.

The chain uses TRBV27 and TRBJ2-1; possibly TRBD2 for D (6 bases). In germline, CDR1 is MNHEY, CDR2 SMNVEV (reference sequence). Trimming took off 5 bases at V and 4 bases at J, with 18 bases between the two ends. The CDR3 is 16 amino acids. The CDR3: CASSLKGSGTYNEQFF. CDR3 nucleotide sequence: TGTGCCAGCAGTCTAAAGGGTAGCGGAACATACAATGAGCAGTTCTTC.

Only one count was recorded for this clone. The J gene is TRBJ2-5, the V gene TRBV29-1; 7 bases map to TRBD1. The CDR3 consists of 13 residues. After removal of 1 base from V and 5 bases from J, the junction contained 4 bases not matched to a gene. Germline V CDR1 and CDR2: SQVTM, ANQGSEA. For the CDR3, the DNA is TGCAGCGTTGAAGTAGGGGGCGCGGAGACCCAGTACTTC. This gives the protein CSVEVGGAETQYF.

The chain links TRBV28 to TRBJ1-2; a possible D gene is TRBD1 (6 bases). The CDR3 extends over 15 amino acids. V lost 4 bases, J lost 4 bases, and 16 bases lay in between. CDR1 is MDHEN, CDR2 SYDVKM, per germline. CDR3 in DNA: TGTGCCAGCAGTTGGTCAGGGGCCTTCCTCTATGGCTACACCTTC. Protein product: CASSWSGAFLYGYTF.

V gene TRBV27 combines with J gene TRBJ2-7, with D possibly being TRBD2 (7 bases). Germline-derived CDR1 and CDR2 are MNHEY and SMNVEV (reference sequence). This CDR3 contains 16 residues. The V end was cut by 2 bases, the J end by 0 bases, with 14 bases between. The CDR3 nucleotides are TGTGCCAGCAGTTTAGTCGGCGGGGGCTTCTCCTACGAGCAGTACTTC. Protein sequence: CASSLVGGGFSYEQYF.

The chain is built from TRBV9 and TRBJ1-2; D gene uncertain. Germline-derived CDR1 and CDR2 are SGDLS and YYNGEE. V gave up 2 bases and J gave up 2 bases, with 10 bases separating them. This CDR3 is built from 14 residues. The CDR3 bases are TGTGCCAGCAGCGTTTTTGGCCAAAACTATGGCTACACCTTC. Translated, it gives CASSVFGQNYGYTF.

The genes are TRBV18 and TRBJ2-3; 13 bases map to TRBD2. Germline V gives CDR1 KGHSH, CDR2 LQKENI. CDR3 length: 16 amino acids. V trimming: 3 bases; J trimming: 6 bases; junction bases outside the gene matches: 6. CDR3 region: CASSPGLAGAGDTQYF. CDR3 coding DNA: TGTGCCAGCTCACCCGGACTAGCGGGAGCAGGGGATACGCAGTATTTT.

The chain links TRBV4-2 to TRBJ2-1; TRBD2 matches 8 bases. There are 17 residues in the CDR3. Germline-derived CDR1 and CDR2 are LGHNA and YNFKEQ. The ends lost 6 bases at V and 7 bases at J; junction bases unmatched: 17. CDR3 residues: CASRPLIGSGSDNEQFF. CDR3 nucleotide sequence: TGTGCCAGCAGACCCCTGATTGGGAGCGGGAGCGATAATGAGCAGTTCTTC.

V is TRBV5-1 and J is TRBJ2-1, with 13 bases aligning to TRBD2. Germline V lookup: CDR1 SGHRS, CDR2 YFSETQ. Trimming removed 3 bases from V and 9 bases from J; junction bases left unmatched: 12. CDR3 length: 17 amino acids. The CDR3 region is CASSSSLLAGGRGEQFF. The CDR3 region has the DNA TGCGCCAGCAGCTCGAGTCTACTAGCGGGAGGGCGTGGTGAGCAGTTCTTC.